These 12 T cell receptor beta chains were sequenced from one sample in a study of vaccination and CD4 T cells after COVID-19. Cultured CD4+ T-cell DNA underwent Oncomine TCR Beta short-read sequencing. TCRdb fed the PCR reads into MiXCR, producing one record per CDR3 protein. The sample has several hundred distinct CDR3 sequences, roughly 8% seen once. Treatment defined: roughly ten-day PBMC culture with coronavirus spike peptide pools or control peptides (ViraFEST assay). An unexposed donor provided the CD4+ T cells, which were collected before the COVID-19 pandemic (2011-2018). Their recognized antigens are unknown. What was sequenced was CD4+ T cells from blood, cultured in vitro. The receptors were sampled from a human donor in good health.

This clonotype rates as large. The CDR3 DNA reads as TGTGCCAGCAGTGGAGACAGAGGCTACACCTTC. Translation: CASSGDRGYTF. The rearrangement joins TRBV6-2 or TRBV6-3 to TRBJ1-2; weak D call: TRBD1 (5 bases). CDR1 MNHEY and CDR2 SVGEGT come from the germline V gene. This CDR3 spans 11 amino acids. V was trimmed by 5 bases and J by 8 bases, leaving 9 bases between them.

This clonotype is deemed large. The rearrangement uses TRBV20-1 and TRBJ2-3; D is uncertain. Per the germline V gene, CDR1 is DFQATT and CDR2 is SNEGSKA (reference sequence). This CDR3 is 14 amino acids long. V lost 1 base and J 4 bases, leaving 12 bases between the germline ends. In DNA form, the CDR3 reads TGCAGTGCTAGAGGGCTTGCTAGAGCAGATACGCAGTATTTT. It specifies CSARGLARADTQYF.

By share of the sample, this clonotype is medium-sized (0.01 to 0.1%). The rearrangement links TRBV24-1 to TRBJ2-1; 10 nucleotides match TRBD1. Germline trimming cut 0 bases from V and 9 bases from J; bases unmatched to any gene: 25. Germline values: CDR1 KGHDR, CDR2 SFDVKD. This CDR3 is built from 22 residues. CDR3 loop: CATSDLKGGGGQGFMSGREQFF. CDR3 sequence (DNA): TGTGCCACCAGTGATTTGAAGGGGGGCGGGGGACAGGGGTTTATGAGCGGTCGTGAGCAGTTCTTC.

By share, this clonotype ranks as large. The DNA for the CDR3 is TGTGCCAGTAGTCCTCGGGGGGTAAGGTACCAAGAGACCCAGTACTTC. It specifies CASSPRGVRYQETQYF. V gene TRBV19 combines with J gene TRBJ2-5; 7 bases map to TRBD2. The CDR3 has 16 residues. The ends lost 5 bases at V and 0 bases at J; junction bases unmatched: 9. Germline CDR1 LNHDA, CDR2 SQIVND (reference sequence). Using reference TRBV19 and TRBJ2-5 for the parts outside the CDR3, the full variable domain is DGGITQSPKYLFRKEGQNVTLSCEQNLNHDAMYWYRQDPGQGLRLIYYSQIVNDFQKGDIAEGYSVSREKKESFPLTVTSAQKNPTAFYLCASSPRGVRYQETQYFGPGTRLLVL.

By proportion, this clonotype is medium-sized. This rearrangement joins TRBV5-1 to TRBJ2-5, with 7 bases lining up with TRBD2. Germline-derived CDR1 and CDR2 are SGHRS and YFSETQ. The CDR3 totals 17 residues. Trimming at V came to 7 bases and at J to 1 base, leaving 16 bases not matched to a gene. The CDR3 DNA reads TGCGCCAGCCGTCGCCGGGTAGGACTAGACTCCCAAGAGACCCAGTACTTC. This gives the protein CASRRRVGLDSQETQYF.

Sample share makes this clonotype medium-sized. The chain recombines TRBV18 with TRBJ1-1; the D is unclear. Germline CDR1 is KGHSH and CDR2 is LQKENI. V lost 2 bases and J 5 bases, leaving 9 bases between the germline ends. The CDR3 sequence is 13 residues long. The CDR3: CASSPSMATEAFF. As DNA, the CDR3 is TGTGCCAGCTCACCATCTATGGCTACTGAAGCTTTCTTT.

This clonotype is medium-sized. This sequence joins TRBV4-1 and TRBJ2-2; D unresolved. V was shortened by 2 bases and J by 3 bases, with 19 bases between the two germline ends. Germline lookup yields CDR1 MGHRA and CDR2 YSYEKL. The CDR3 is 18 residues long. CDR3 residues: CASSQPGGGRSDTGELFF. CDR3 nucleotides: TGCGCCAGCAGCCAACCGGGCGGTGGCAGGTCCGACACCGGGGAGCTGTTTTTT.

By sample share, this clonotype is large (0.1 to 1%). The chain has TRBV6-1 and TRBJ1-2; 8 bases map to TRBD1. The CDR3 sequence is 13 residues long. Germline V gene lookup returns CDR1 MNHNS and CDR2 SASEGT. Losses at the gene ends were 11 bases for V and 0 bases for J; bases not matched to a gene: 5. DNA for the CDR3: TGTGCCGGACAGGGTGGCCCTAACTATGGCTACACCTTC. Amino acid sequence: CAGQGGPNYGYTF.

By proportion, this clonotype is large. The gene calls are TRBV24-1 and TRBJ1-5; 10 positions match TRBD1. Germline V CDR1 and CDR2: KGHDR, SFDVKD. This CDR3 has 16 amino acids. The J segment lost 5 bases and the V segment lost 0 bases, leaving 3 bases of the junction unmatched. The CDR3 DNA reads TGTGCCACCAGTGATTTGGCGGACAGGGGGGATCAGCCCCAGCATTTT. Its protein product is CATSDLADRGDQPQHF.

By its share, this clonotype is large (0.1 to 1%). The chain recombines TRBV20-1 with TRBJ2-2; D is possibly TRBD1 or TRBD2 (6 bases each). This CDR3 region has 16 residues. The V gene's germline CDR1 is DFQATT and CDR2 SNEGSKA (reference sequence). Trimming shortened V by 0 bases and J by 3 bases, and 14 bases separated the two germline ends. The chain's CDR3 is CSARDPRGADTGELFF. In DNA form, the CDR3 reads TGCAGTGCTAGAGATCCTAGGGGGGCCGACACCGGGGAGCTGTTTTTT.

This clonotype is large (0.1 to 1%) by share. The chain links TRBV10-1 to TRBJ2-3; weak D call: TRBD2 (6 bases). Trimming removed 5 bases from V and 6 bases from J, with 15 bases in between. The CDR3 loop spans 14 amino acids. The germline gives CDR1 WNHNN, CDR2 SYGVQD (reference sequence). The CDR3 sequence is CASSRGAGYDTQYF. In DNA, the CDR3 is TGCGCCAGCAGTCGGGGTGCGGGATACGATACGCAGTATTTT.

This clonotype is labeled medium-sized. This chain joins TRBV18 and TRBJ2-7; 10 positions match TRBD1. The CDR3 length is 16 residues. V was clipped by 3 bases and J by 3 bases; unmatched bases: 8. Germline V lookup: CDR1 KGHSH, CDR2 LQKENI. CDR3 nucleotides: TGTGCCAGCTCACCTTCCGGGACAGGGGTTCTCTACGAGCAGTACTTC. It encodes CASSPSGTGVLYEQYF.